In its sample, the clone carrying this T cell receptor beta chain was seen a few times. What it recognizes is unknown. This entry belongs to a study of cytomegalovirus exposure and HLA in healthy donors. Points from the study as a whole: Researchers counted around 150 TCR beta chains as cytomegalovirus-associated.

The PCR contained 60 Vbeta and 13 Jbeta primers. Original data processing: Counted up in a later analysis, unique TCR beta chains came to 60 million to 95 million, with 9.5 million to 13 million shared. Repertoires were generated with immunoSEQ multiplex PCR, while TCRdb's copy carries only in-frame clones and drops some. From that table come the V and J calls and clone size; the DNA was used to work out D and trimming. The sample lists about 180,000 clones, around 81% occurring once. Germline trimming cut 4 bases from V and 0 bases from J; bases unmatched to any gene: 2. Germline V gene data show CDR1 as KGHSH and CDR2 as LQKENI. CDR3 length: 16 amino acids.

This chain links TRBV18 with TRBJ1-3, with 11 bases identical to TRBD1. The receptor was derived from a man in his forties or fifties in good health and CMV-seronegative. The material sequenced was PBMCs. Here the CDR3 reads CASSQDRGLSGNTIYF. The DNA of the CDR3 is TGTGCCAGCTCACAGGACAGGGGGCTCTCTGGAAACACCATATATTTT.